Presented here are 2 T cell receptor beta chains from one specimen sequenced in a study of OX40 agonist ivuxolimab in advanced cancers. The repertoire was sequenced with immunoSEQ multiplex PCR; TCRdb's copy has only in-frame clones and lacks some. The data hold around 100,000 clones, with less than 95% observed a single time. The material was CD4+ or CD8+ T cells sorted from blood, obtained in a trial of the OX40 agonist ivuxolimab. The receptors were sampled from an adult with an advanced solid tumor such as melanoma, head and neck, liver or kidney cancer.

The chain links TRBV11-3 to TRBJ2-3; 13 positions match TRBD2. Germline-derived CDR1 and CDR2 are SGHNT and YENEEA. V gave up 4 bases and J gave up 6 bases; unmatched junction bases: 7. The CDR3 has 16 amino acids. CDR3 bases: TGTGCCAGCAGCTCCGGGACTAGCGGGATTGGGGATACGCAGTATTTT. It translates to CASSSGTSGIGDTQYF.

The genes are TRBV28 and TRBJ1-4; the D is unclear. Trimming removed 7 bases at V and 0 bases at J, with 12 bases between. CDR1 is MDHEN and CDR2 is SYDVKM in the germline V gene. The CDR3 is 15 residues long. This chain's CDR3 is CASTAASATNEKLFF. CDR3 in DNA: TGTGCCAGCACCGCCGCTTCGGCAACTAATGAAAAACTGTTTTTT.